A single sample is the source of the 27 T cell receptor beta chains below, sequenced in a study of blood T cells in healthy people across ages. Primers used in a second PCR of about 6 to 11 cycles were a sample-barcoded 5' primer and a J-beta primer mix. One entry per CDR3 protein, called by TCRdb with MiXCR from the 5' RACE reads. The sample consists of roughly 640,000 distinct CDR3 sequences, roughly 30% of them appearing once. The material sequenced was blood. The receptors were sampled from a woman of 80 years or more in good health.

This clonotype has only a few counts. The chain joins TRBV20-1 to TRBJ1-1; D possibly corresponds to TRBD1 (6 bases). V dropped 3 bases and J dropped 1 base, with 9 bases sitting between them. This CDR3 contains 13 residues. Germline values: CDR1 DFQATT, CDR2 SNEGSKA (reference sequence). Written as DNA, the CDR3 is TGCAGTGCTAGGAAAGGGGGGAACACTGAAGCTTTCTTT. It specifies CSARKGGNTEAFF.

This clonotype was detected only a few times. Germline is not matched at one junction end, which may reflect a read error. This chain uses TRBV6-2 or TRBV6-3 with TRBJ2-7, with 8 bases aligning to TRBD1. CDR3 size: 16 residues. The germline gives CDR1 MNHEY, CDR2 SVGEGT. The CDR3 DNA reads as TGTGCCGGCAGTGTTCTCGGGACAGGAAGCTCCTACGAGCAGTACTTC. Its protein is CAGSVLGTGSSYEQYF.

The J gene is TRBJ2-1, the V gene TRBV4-2; D unclear. CDR1 and CDR2 (germline): LGHNA, YNFKEQ. Deletions cut 0 bases from V and 0 bases from J, with 9 bases between. This CDR3 is built from 16 residues. CDR3 coding DNA: TGTGCCAGCAGCCAAGATGGGCGAAGCTCCTACAATGAGCAGTTCTTC. Its protein product is CASSQDGRSSYNEQFF.

The V call is TRBV7-6, the J call TRBJ2-1, with D possibly matching TRBD2 (5 bases). CDR3 size: 16 residues. V was cut by 4 bases and J by 13 bases, with 26 bases left in between. The V gene's germline CDR1 is SGHVS and CDR2 FNYEAQ. This CDR3 reads CASSSSGQEGWETQFF. The CDR3 region has the DNA TGTGCCAGCAGCTCTTCCGGGCAGGAAGGATGGGAGACCCAGTTCTTC.

This clonotype was seen repeatedly, ten times or more. A much more abundant neighbour one base away suggests this may be a read error. CDR3 coding DNA: TGTGCCAGCAGCTTACTCGATGTAAGCGGTGAGCAGTACTTC. Protein sequence: CASSLLDVSGEQYF. The chain has TRBV7-9 and TRBJ2-5, with D tentatively TRBD2 (5 bases). The V gene's germline CDR1 is SEHNR and CDR2 FQNEAQ (reference sequence). V was cut by 2 bases and J by 11 bases, with 18 bases left in between. The CDR3 consists of 14 residues. Full variable domain (outside the CDR3, taken from reference TRBV7-9 and TRBJ2-5): DTGVSQNPRHKITKRGQNVTFRCDPISEHNRLYWYRQTLGQGPEFLTYFQNEAQLEKSRLLSDRFSAERPKGSFSTLEIQRTEQGDSAMYLCASSLLDVSGEQYFGPGTRLLVL.

The genes are TRBV3-1 and TRBJ1-1; D gene uncertain. Germline V gives CDR1 LGHDT, CDR2 YNNKEL (reference sequence). This CDR3 has 14 amino acids. Deletions cut 1 base from V and 5 bases from J, with 11 bases between. The CDR3 DNA sequence: TGTGCCAGCAGCCAAGCCCTACTGGGAACTGAAGCTTTCTTT. Amino acids: CASSQALLGTEAFF.

This clonotype has a count of ten or more. V usage is TRBV11-1 and J usage is TRBJ2-1; 7 bases fit TRBD1. The CDR3 runs 16 residues. After removal of 5 bases from V and 0 bases from J, the junction contained 7 bases not matched to a gene. Per the germline V gene, CDR1 is SGHAT and CDR2 is FQDESV (reference sequence). The CDR3 DNA reads TGTGCCAGCAGCCCCAGGGGGTCCTACTCCTACAATGAGCAGTTCTTC. Translated, it gives CASSPRGSYSYNEQFF.

This clonotype was seen repeatedly, ten times or more. The rearrangement joins TRBV4-2 to TRBJ1-2; D is possibly TRBD1 (5 bases). CDR1 is LGHNA and CDR2 is YNFKEQ in the germline V gene. CDR3 length: 15 amino acids. Trimming cost V 0 bases and J 6 bases, with 14 bases left between them. Written as DNA, the CDR3 is TGTGCCAGCAGCCAAGATATAAGGGGCTTTGATGGCTACACCTTC. Translation: CASSQDIRGFDGYTF.

This clonotype has just a few counts. The V gene is TRBV6-2 or TRBV6-3, the J gene TRBJ1-6, with TRBD1 matching 8 bases. Trimming removed 6 bases from V and 8 bases from J; junction bases left unmatched: 6. The V gene's germline CDR1 is MNHEY and CDR2 SVGEGT. The CDR3 loop spans 14 amino acids. The chain's CDR3 is CASSDRGRDSPLHF. The CDR3 DNA follows: TGTGCCAGCAGCGACAGGGGCCGGGATTCACCCCTCCACTTT.

This chain joins TRBV28 and TRBJ1-5, with a possible D match to TRBD1 (5 bases). Per germline, CDR1 MDHEN and CDR2 SYDVKM. Trimming removed 6 bases at V and 5 bases at J, with 14 bases between. There are 14 residues in the CDR3. The CDR3 region is CASSPDKYDQPQHF. The CDR3 coding sequence is TGTGCCAGCAGCCCGGACAAATATGATCAGCCCCAGCATTTT.

This clonotype was counted only a few times. A much larger clone differs by one base, so this may be a read error. V gene TRBV20-1 combines with J gene TRBJ2-5; 14 bases match TRBD2. Trimming cost V 5 bases and J 3 bases; bases outside gene matches: 14. The CDR3 runs 18 residues. The germline CDR1 and CDR2 sequences are DFQATT and SNEGSKA (reference sequence). The CDR3 coding sequence is TGCAGTGCTGCTCCATACCCGGGACTAGCGGGGGAGAAAGAGACCCAGTACTTC. Encoded protein: CSAAPYPGLAGEKETQYF.

A few counts support this clonotype. This chain connects TRBV11-2 to TRBJ2-1; possible D gene TRBD1, 5 bases. The J call is doubtful: the DNA matches TRBJ2-7 better. The CDR3 is 15 amino acids. Germline CDR1 reads SGHAT; CDR2 reads FQNNGV. For the CDR3, the DNA is TGTGCCAGCGGATCTGGCAGGGTGTCCTACAATGAGCAGTACTTC. Translated: CASGSGRVSYNEQYF.

The gene calls are TRBV7-2 and TRBJ1-3, with D perhaps matching TRBD1 (6 bases). Trimming shortened V by 1 base and J by 4 bases, and 11 bases separated the two germline ends. CDR3 length equals 15 residues. Germline loops: CDR1 SGHTA, CDR2 FQGNSA. The CDR3 region has the DNA TGTGCCAGCAGCTTAGAACGGGGGCGAGGAAACACCATATATTTT. It yields the protein CASSLERGRGNTIYF.

This clonotype was detected ten times or more. This chain joins TRBV6-5 and TRBJ2-5, with D tentatively TRBD1 or TRBD2 (5 bases each). CDR1 MNHEY and CDR2 SVGAGI come from the germline V gene. V gave up 2 bases and J gave up 11 bases, with 9 bases separating them. The CDR3 has 11 residues. The CDR3 reads CASSYGTGQYF. As DNA, the CDR3 is TGTGCCAGCAGTTACGGGACGGGGCAGTACTTC.

In this sample, this clonotype turned up a few times. This sequence joins TRBV7-6 and TRBJ2-1, with 9 bases lining up with TRBD2. CDR1 is SGHVS and CDR2 is FNYEAQ in the germline V gene. The junction had 16 bases not matched to a gene; V was cut back by 5 bases and J by 8 bases. There are 17 residues in the CDR3. The CDR3 loop reads CASSHPKGSGSAHEQFF. The CDR3 DNA follows: TGTGCCAGCAGCCACCCCAAGGGTAGCGGGAGCGCGCATGAGCAGTTCTTC.

The table lists this clonotype with many counts. The genes are TRBV6-6 and TRBJ2-1; TRBD1 might be the D (5 bases). Germline V gene data show CDR1 as MNHNY and CDR2 as SVGAGI (reference sequence). CDR3 length: 14 amino acids. Trimming stripped 0 bases from V and 4 bases from J, with 7 bases between. The CDR3 coding sequence is TGTGCCAGCAGTTACTCGACAGTTTACAATGAGCAGTTCTTC. It yields the protein CASSYSTVYNEQFF.

The chain recombines TRBV13 with TRBJ1-1; D perhaps matches TRBD1 (5 bases). The germline V and J ends were trimmed by 5 bases and 4 bases, with 14 bases remaining between them. CDR3 length: 14 amino acids. Per the germline V gene, CDR1 is PRHDT and CDR2 is FYEKMQ (reference sequence). The CDR3 reads CASSVPGLGTEAFF. The CDR3 DNA follows: TGTGCCAGCAGCGTCCCAGGGCTGGGCACTGAAGCTTTCTTT. The complete variable domain, with remaining parts taken from reference TRBV13 and TRBJ1-1, reads AAGVIQSPRHLIKEKRETATLKCYPIPRHDTVYWYQQGPGQDPQFLISFYEKMQSDKGSIPDRFSAQQFSDYHSELNMSSLELGDSALYFCASSVPGLGTEAFFGQGTRLTVV.

Comment on this clonotype: This could be a read error, since a much larger clone is one nucleotide away. This CDR3 is CASSPLGTGGETQYF. The DNA for the CDR3 is TGTGCCAGCAGCCCACTGGGGACCGGCGGAGAGACCCAGTACTTC. The genes are TRBV12-3 or TRBV12-4 and TRBJ2-7; D might be TRBD1 or TRBD2, each matching 5 bases. With the DNA end fitting TRBJ2-5 better, the J assignment may be wrong. CDR3 size: 15 residues.

This clonotype has just a few counts. The gene calls are TRBV12-5 and TRBJ1-1; TRBD1 is a possible D gene (6 bases). Trimming stripped 1 base from V and 4 bases from J, with 13 bases between. The CDR3 loop spans 15 amino acids. Germline CDR1 LGHNT, CDR2 FRNRAP. In DNA form, the CDR3 reads TGTGCTAGTGGTTTGGCCTCAGGACAGCTCACTGAAGCTTTCTTT. Its protein product is CASGLASGQLTEAFF. Variable domain in full (rest from reference TRBV12-5 and TRBJ1-1): DARVTQTPRHKVTEMGQEVTMRCQPILGHNTVFWYRQTMMQGLELLAYFRNRAPLDDSGMPKDRFSAEMPDATLATLKIQPSEPRDSAVYFCASGLASGQLTEAFFGQGTRLTVV.

This clonotype was recorded at least ten times. J is TRBJ2-3 and V is TRBV20-1; TRBD2 matches at 13 bases. The CDR3 contains 15 residues. With V trimmed by 3 bases and J by 3 bases, 3 bases remained unmatched. CDR1 and CDR2 (germline): DFQATT, SNEGSKA (reference sequence). CDR3 DNA sequence: TGCAGTGCTAGTCGGGGACTAGCGGGGACAGATACGCAGTATTTT. This gives the protein CSASRGLAGTDTQYF.

This clonotype came up a few times. The V call is TRBV9, the J call TRBJ2-3, with a weak D call TRBD2 (6 bases). The germline V gene has CDR1 SGDLS and CDR2 YYNGEE. The CDR3 extends over 14 amino acids. Trimming cost V 3 bases and J 5 bases, with 13 bases left between them. The chain's CDR3 is CASSAGGSKDTQYF. In DNA, the CDR3 is TGTGCCAGCAGCGCCGGGGGTTCCAAAGATACGCAGTATTTT.

The CDR3 DNA reads as TGTGCCAGCAGTTTAGCCGTTTTCGGTTCCGGGGCGCAAGATACGCAGTATTTT. As protein: CASSLAVFGSGAQDTQYF. The chain employs TRBV27 and TRBJ2-3; D could derive from TRBD1 or TRBD2 (5 bases each). Trimming stripped 2 bases from V and 5 bases from J, with 23 bases between. CDR3 length: 18 amino acids. Germline V CDR1 and CDR2: MNHEY, SMNVEV (reference sequence).

This clonotype was counted only a few times. A much larger clone is a single base away; this may be a read error. The genes are TRBV6-5 and TRBJ2-7; 7 nucleotides agree with TRBD2. In germline, CDR1 is MNHEY, CDR2 SVGAGI. Germline trimming cut 5 bases from V and 5 bases from J; bases unmatched to any gene: 12. The CDR3 consists of 15 residues. CDR3 bases: TGTGCCAGCAGTAGAGCGGGGACCGGCGCCGACGAGCAGTACTTC. Translated: CASSRAGTGADEQYF.

Concerning this clonotype: One end of the junction does not line up with germline, which may come from a read error. This chain joins TRBV12-3 or TRBV12-4 and TRBJ2-5; D is ambiguous. The CDR3 is 13 amino acids. The CDR3 loop reads CVSSSYAGYGQYF. CDR3 coding DNA: TGTGTCAGCAGTTCTTACGCTGGTTACGGGCAGTACTTC.

This clonotype was counted once. A much larger clone sits a single nucleotide away, making a read error possible. This sequence joins TRBV20-1 and TRBJ2-3; D gene uncertain. The CDR3 runs to 15 residues. CDR1 is DFQATT and CDR2 is SNEGSKA in the germline V gene (reference sequence). V lost 0 bases, J lost 4 bases, and 14 bases lay in between. CDR3: CSARDREESADTQYF. The CDR3 DNA reads TGCAGTGCTAGAGATAGGGAAGAAAGCGCAGATACGCAGTATTTT.

This chain connects TRBV30 to TRBJ1-6; 8 bases are a match to TRBD1. This CDR3 region has 15 residues. CDR1 is GTSNPN, CDR2 SVGIG, per germline (reference sequence). V shed 7 bases, J shed 8 bases, and the junction held 13 bases outside the gene matches. CDR3 sequence (DNA): TGTGCCTTCCGGGTGCTGAGACAGGGGTATTCACCCCTCCACTTT. It encodes CAFRVLRQGYSPLHF.

V usage is TRBV6-6 and J usage is TRBJ2-7, with 10 bases matching TRBD1. Germline CDR1 reads MNHNY; CDR2 reads SVGAGI (reference sequence). The V gene end was trimmed by 7 bases and the J gene end by 2 bases; junction bases not matched to a gene: 8. This CDR3 has 15 amino acids. For the CDR3, the DNA is TGTGCCAGCAACGTACCCGGGACAGGGGCCTACGAGCAGTACTTC. Protein: CASNVPGTGAYEQYF.